The next 17 T cell receptor beta chains were all read from a single sample in a study of technical replicates of blood from a few donors. This table comes from immunoSEQ multiplex PCR, and its TCRdb copy is limited to in-frame clones, with some not included. The table lists under 85,000 clones, approximately 94% of them singletons. Source material: T cells isolated from PBMCs. The receptors derive from a human donor in good health.

The chain combines TRBV29-1 with TRBJ2-1, with 7 bases aligning to TRBD2. The ends lost 8 bases at V and 2 bases at J; junction bases unmatched: 9. Per germline, CDR1 SQVTM and CDR2 ANQGSEA. There are 14 residues in the CDR3. CDR3 in DNA: TGCAGCTCCGGGAGGACTCTTACCTACAATGAGCAGTTCTTC. Translating it yields CSSGRTLTYNEQFF.

The chain carries TRBV25-1 and TRBJ2-7, with TRBD2 matching over 14 bases. Germline V gene sequence: CDR1 MGHDK, CDR2 SYGVNS. The V and J ends lost 4 bases and 5 bases, in that order; junction bases with no gene match: 1. CDR3 length: 14 amino acids. In DNA form, the CDR3 reads TGTGCCAGCAGTGGACTAGCGGGGGGGCACGAGCAGTACTTC. This sequence encodes CASSGLAGGHEQYF.

The chain recombines TRBV5-1 with TRBJ2-7; 14 bases are a match to TRBD2. The CDR3 runs to 20 residues. From germline, CDR1 is SGHRS and CDR2 YFSETQ. Trimming removed 1 base from V and 5 bases from J; junction bases left unmatched: 17. The CDR3 coding sequence is TGCGCCAGCAGCTTGCGAGGGGTGACTAGCGGGAGGGATGGTTTCAACGAGCAGTACTTC. It encodes CASSLRGVTSGRDGFNEQYF. Complete variable domain (other parts from reference TRBV5-1 and TRBJ2-7): KAGVTQTPRYLIKTRGQQVTLSCSPISGHRSVSWYQQTPGQGLQFLFEYFSETQRNKGNFPGRFSGRQFSNSRSEMNVSTLELGDSALYLCASSLRGVTSGRDGFNEQYFGPGTRLTVT.

DNA for the CDR3: TGTGCCTGGAAGGGACTAGCGGGGGAGAGTCGCACAGATACGCAGTATTTT. Its translation is CAWKGLAGESRTDTQYF. The V and J genes are TRBV30 and TRBJ2-3; 14 nucleotides match TRBD2. This CDR3 contains 17 residues. J lost 1 base, V lost 4 bases, and 7 bases had no gene match. Germline V gene sequence: CDR1 GTSNPN, CDR2 SVGIG (reference sequence).

V is TRBV5-1 and J is TRBJ2-6; D is possibly TRBD1 (5 bases). The CDR3 contains 16 residues. CDR1 and CDR2 from the germline V gene are SGHRS and YFSETQ. Trimming shortened V by 0 bases and J by 4 bases, and 11 bases separated the two germline ends. This chain's CDR3 is CASSLEPTAGANVLTF. In DNA form, the CDR3 reads TGCGCCAGCAGCTTGGAGCCGACAGCCGGGGCCAACGTCCTGACTTTC. The full variable domain, with the rest looked up from reference TRBV5-1 and TRBJ2-6, is KAGVTQTPRYLIKTRGQQVTLSCSPISGHRSVSWYQQTPGQGLQFLFEYFSETQRNKGNFPGRFSGRQFSNSRSEMNVSTLELGDSALYLCASSLEPTAGANVLTFGAGSRLTVL.

The V gene is TRBV19, the J gene TRBJ1-2; D remains ambiguous. V was cut by 5 bases and J by 4 bases, with 17 bases left in between. The germline V gene encodes CDR1 LNHDA and CDR2 SQIVND (reference sequence). The CDR3 has 15 residues. CDR3 region: CASSLVGRSTYGYTF. CDR3 coding DNA: TGTGCCAGTAGTCTCGTAGGGAGGTCGACCTATGGCTACACCTTC.

V is TRBV2 and J is TRBJ1-6, with D perhaps matching TRBD1 (5 bases). The CDR3 contains 13 residues. CDR1 is SNHLY and CDR2 is FYNNEI in the germline V gene. V was clipped by 7 bases and J by 9 bases, with 13 bases between them. The CDR3 protein is CASMAGGPSPLHF. CDR3 sequence (DNA): TGTGCCAGCATGGCCGGGGGACCTTCACCCCTCCACTTT.

The chain carries TRBV7-9 and TRBJ2-5; weak D call: TRBD1 (5 bases). V was clipped by 6 bases and J by 0 bases, with 8 bases between them. Germline lookup yields CDR1 SEHNR and CDR2 FQNEAQ (reference sequence). The CDR3 length is 13 residues. CDR3 DNA sequence: TGTGCCAGCAGTATCAGGGACCAAGAGACCCAGTACTTC. Residues: CASSIRDQETQYF.

The CDR3 reads CASSLFRTVNQPQHF. The CDR3 DNA sequence: TGTGCCAGCAGCTTATTCCGGACAGTAAATCAGCCCCAGCATTTT. The chain combines TRBV7-8 with TRBJ1-5; tentative D call: TRBD1 (6 bases). The CDR3 contains 15 residues. Germline CDR1 reads SGHVS; CDR2 reads FQNEAQ. V dropped 2 bases and J dropped 4 bases, with 12 bases sitting between them.

This chain uses TRBV13 with TRBJ2-7; 8 bases line up with TRBD1. The CDR3 has 16 residues. Trimming took 3 bases from V and 2 from J; bases not matched to a gene: 9. The germline V gene encodes CDR1 PRHDT and CDR2 FYEKMQ (reference sequence). For the CDR3, the DNA is TGTGCCAGCAGCTTCCAGGGGGCCCAGGGTGCCTACGAGCAGTACTTC. Translating gives CASSFQGAQGAYEQYF.

This sequence joins TRBV5-1 and TRBJ2-3, with 7 bases matching TRBD2. The CDR3 length is 16 residues. CDR1 is SGHRS, CDR2 YFSETQ, per germline. After removal of 4 bases from V and 0 bases from J, the junction contained 8 bases not matched to a gene. CDR3 in DNA: TGCGCCAGCAGCCCGACGGGGAGGGGTAGCACAGATACGCAGTATTTT. Its translation: CASSPTGRGSTDTQYF.

The chain recombines TRBV11-3 with TRBJ2-1; D is ambiguous. The germline V gene has CDR1 SGHNT and CDR2 YENEEA. The CDR3 consists of 14 residues. V dropped 2 bases and J dropped 3 bases, with 8 bases sitting between them. CDR3 bases: TGTGCCAGCAGCTTACAACTATACTACAATGAGCAGTTCTTC. Residues: CASSLQLYYNEQFF.

This rearrangement joins TRBV15 to TRBJ2-3; 8 bases agree with TRBD2. J lost 6 bases, V lost 0 bases, and 11 bases had no gene match. CDR3 length: 17 residues. Germline V gene data show CDR1 as LNHNV and CDR2 as YYDKDF (reference sequence). CDR3 sequence reads: CATSRDYPAGVADTQYF. In DNA form, the CDR3 reads TGTGCCACCAGCAGAGATTACCCAGCGGGAGTGGCGGATACGCAGTATTTT.

The V and J genes are TRBV27 and TRBJ2-1; D perhaps matches TRBD2 (6 bases). CDR3 length equals 13 residues. Per germline, CDR1 MNHEY and CDR2 SMNVEV (reference sequence). Trimming took 3 bases from V and 6 from J, leaving 9 bases between them. The CDR3 DNA follows: TGTGCCAGCAGTTTGGCGGGGTCCAATGAGCAGTTCTTC. It translates to CASSLAGSNEQFF.

This chain links TRBV7-9 with TRBJ2-5, with 11 nucleotides matching TRBD1. V was clipped by 6 bases and J by 5 bases; unmatched bases: 8. The CDR3 runs to 15 residues. From germline, CDR1 is SEHNR and CDR2 FQNEAQ (reference sequence). The CDR3 DNA follows: TGTGCCAGCAGAACCGGACAGGGGGCTGTGGAGACCCAGTACTTC. Its translation: CASRTGQGAVETQYF.

The chain couples TRBV4-1 to TRBJ1-1; TRBD1 might be the D (6 bases). Deletions cut 3 bases from V and 7 bases from J, with 21 bases between. Germline V gene data show CDR1 as MGHRA and CDR2 as YSYEKL. The CDR3 is 16 amino acids. The CDR3 coding sequence is TGCGCCAGCAGCCACCTGAGGACTAGGACAGTGGTTGAAGCTTTCTTT. Amino acids: CASSHLRTRTVVEAFF.

This rearrangement joins TRBV7-3 to TRBJ2-2, with D maybe TRBD1 (6 bases). There are 17 residues in the CDR3. In germline, CDR1 is SGHTA, CDR2 FQGTGA. V lost 2 bases, J lost 0 bases, and 13 bases lay in between. CDR3 protein: CASSLDRQDANTGELFF. The CDR3 coding sequence is TGTGCCAGCAGCTTAGACAGACAGGACGCGAACACCGGGGAGCTGTTTTTT. The complete variable domain, with remaining parts taken from reference TRBV7-3 and TRBJ2-2, reads GAGVSQTPSNKVTEKGKYVELRCDPISGHTALYWYRQSLGQGPEFLIYFQGTGAADDSGLPNDRFFAVRPEGSVSTLKIQRTERGDSAVYLCASSLDRQDANTGELFFGEGSRLTVL.